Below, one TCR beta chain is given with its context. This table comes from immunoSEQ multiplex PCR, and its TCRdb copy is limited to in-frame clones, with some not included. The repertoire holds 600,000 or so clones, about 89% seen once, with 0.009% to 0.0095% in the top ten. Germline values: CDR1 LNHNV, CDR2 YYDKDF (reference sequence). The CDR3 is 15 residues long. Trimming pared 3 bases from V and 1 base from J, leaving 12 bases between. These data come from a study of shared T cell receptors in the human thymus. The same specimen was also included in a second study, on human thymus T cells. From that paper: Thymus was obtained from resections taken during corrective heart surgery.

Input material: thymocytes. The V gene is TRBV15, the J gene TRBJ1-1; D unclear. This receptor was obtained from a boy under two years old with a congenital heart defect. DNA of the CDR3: TGTGCCACCAGCAGGGCCCCATCCCAGAACACTGAAGCTTTCTTT. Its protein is CATSRAPSQNTEAFF.